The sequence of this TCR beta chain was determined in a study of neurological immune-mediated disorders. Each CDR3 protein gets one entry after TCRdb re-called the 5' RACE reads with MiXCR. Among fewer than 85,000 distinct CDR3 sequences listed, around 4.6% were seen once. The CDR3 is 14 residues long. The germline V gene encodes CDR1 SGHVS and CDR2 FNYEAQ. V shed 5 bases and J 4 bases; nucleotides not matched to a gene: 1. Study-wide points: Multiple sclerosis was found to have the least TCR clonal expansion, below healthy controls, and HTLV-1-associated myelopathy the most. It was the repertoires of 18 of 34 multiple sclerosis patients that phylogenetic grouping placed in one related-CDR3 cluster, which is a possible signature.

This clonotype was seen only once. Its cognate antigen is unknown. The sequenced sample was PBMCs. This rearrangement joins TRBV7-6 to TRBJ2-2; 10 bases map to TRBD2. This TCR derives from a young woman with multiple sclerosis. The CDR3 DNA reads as TGTGCCAGCAGCAGCGGGGGGGCCACCGGGGAGCTGTTTTTT. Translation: CASSSGGATGELFF.